The sequence of this T cell receptor (beta chain) was determined in a study of glioma-infiltrating T cells after dendritic cell vaccination. Assay used: immunoSEQ multiplex PCR; TCRdb lists only in-frame clones, some missing. The data hold under 100,000 clones, with 85% observed a single time. The CDR3 runs to 15 residues. J was trimmed by 4 bases and V by 0 bases; bases with no gene match: 2. The germline V gene encodes CDR1 SGHRS and CDR2 YFSETQ. The starting material was blood, obtained before dendritic cell vaccination. This clonotype was sampled from a human donor with glioblastoma. This chain uses TRBV5-1 with TRBJ2-1; 9 nucleotides agree with TRBD1. The CDR3 protein is CASSLGGTGYNEQFF. CDR3 coding DNA: TGCGCCAGCAGCTTGGGGGGGACAGGGTACAATGAGCAGTTCTTC. Based on the CDR3 plus reference TRBV5-1 and TRBJ2-1, the full variable domain is KAGVTQTPRYLIKTRGQQVTLSCSPISGHRSVSWYQQTPGQGLQFLFEYFSETQRNKGNFPGRFSGRQFSNSRSEMNVSTLELGDSALYLCASSLGGTGYNEQFFGPGTRLTVL.